The source of this T cell receptor (beta chain) is a study of blood T cell repertoires in COVID-19. Study-level information: The study drew acute and convalescent COVID-19 samples from the United States, Italy and Spain. T cells, B-cell-depleted T cells, or PBMCs provided the cDNA or gDNA that served as material.

V was pared by 7 bases and J by 1 base, with 16 bases between. Germline values: CDR1 MNHEY, CDR2 SVGAGI. The CDR3 is made up of 15 amino acids. The table came from immunoSEQ multiplex PCR; TCRdb's copy has only in-frame clones and leaves some out. The sample has 35,000 to 50,000 clones, about two thirds seen once; the top ten hold 6.2%. The TCR comes from a man at least 80 years old with acute or convalescent COVID-19. The chain combines TRBV6-5 with TRBJ1-1, with D perhaps matching TRBD1 (6 bases). The sequencing input was peripheral blood. The CDR3 protein is CASIRGNRRNTEAFF. The CDR3 DNA reads TGTGCCAGCATTAGGGGGAACCGGCGGAACACTGAAGCTTTCTTT.